This TCR beta chain originates from a study of OX40 agonist ivuxolimab in advanced cancers. Profiled with immunoSEQ multiplex PCR; TCRdb holds only in-frame clones, not every one. This table has approximately 70,000 clones, around 84% appearing once. The CDR3 extends over 14 amino acids. The germline V gene has CDR1 MNHNY and CDR2 SVGAGI (reference sequence). The junction had 2 bases not matched to a gene; V was cut back by 7 bases and J by 0 bases. This chain joins TRBV6-6 and TRBJ2-1; 8 positions match TRBD2. Here the sequenced sample was CD4+ or CD8+ T cells sorted from blood, taken in a trial of the OX40 agonist ivuxolimab. The sequence derives from an adult with an advanced solid tumor such as melanoma, head and neck, liver or kidney cancer. DNA of the CDR3: TGTGCCAGCAAGACTAGCGCCTCCTACAATGAGCAGTTCTTC. This translates into CASKTSASYNEQFF.